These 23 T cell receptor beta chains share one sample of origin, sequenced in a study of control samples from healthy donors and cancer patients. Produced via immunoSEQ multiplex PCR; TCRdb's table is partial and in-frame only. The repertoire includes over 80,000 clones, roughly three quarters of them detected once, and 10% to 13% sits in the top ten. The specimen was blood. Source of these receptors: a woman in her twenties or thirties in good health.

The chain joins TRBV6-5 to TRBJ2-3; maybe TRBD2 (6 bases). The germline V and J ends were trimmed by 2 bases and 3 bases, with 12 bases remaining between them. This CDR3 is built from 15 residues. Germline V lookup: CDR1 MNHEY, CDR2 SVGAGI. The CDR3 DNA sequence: TGTGCCAGCAGTTACGGGGACTTCGGTACAGATACGCAGTATTTT. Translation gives CASSYGDFGTDTQYF.

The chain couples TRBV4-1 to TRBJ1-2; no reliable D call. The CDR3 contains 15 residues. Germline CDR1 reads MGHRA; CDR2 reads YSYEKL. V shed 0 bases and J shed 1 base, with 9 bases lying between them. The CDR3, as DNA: TGCGCCAGCAGCCAAGAGGCCGGATTTAACTATGGCTACACCTTC. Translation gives CASSQEAGFNYGYTF.

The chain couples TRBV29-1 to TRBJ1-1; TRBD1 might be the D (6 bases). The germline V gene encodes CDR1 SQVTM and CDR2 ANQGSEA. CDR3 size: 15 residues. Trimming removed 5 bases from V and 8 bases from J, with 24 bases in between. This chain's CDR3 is CSVTGARNKVWEAFF. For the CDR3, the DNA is TGCAGCGTTACGGGGGCCAGAAACAAGGTCTGGGAAGCTTTCTTT.

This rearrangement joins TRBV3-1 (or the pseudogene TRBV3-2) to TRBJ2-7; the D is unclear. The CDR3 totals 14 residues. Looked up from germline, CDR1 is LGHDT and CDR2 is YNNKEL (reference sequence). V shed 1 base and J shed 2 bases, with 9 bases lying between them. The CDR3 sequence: CASSQVERPYEQYF. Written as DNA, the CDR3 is TGTGCCAGCAGCCAAGTGGAAAGACCCTACGAGCAGTACTTC.

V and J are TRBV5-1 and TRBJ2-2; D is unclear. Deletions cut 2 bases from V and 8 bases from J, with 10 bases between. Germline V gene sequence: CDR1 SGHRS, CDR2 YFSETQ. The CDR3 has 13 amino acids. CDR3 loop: CASSLDGGGELFF. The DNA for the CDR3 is TGCGCCAGCAGCTTAGACGGTGGAGGGGAGCTGTTTTTT.

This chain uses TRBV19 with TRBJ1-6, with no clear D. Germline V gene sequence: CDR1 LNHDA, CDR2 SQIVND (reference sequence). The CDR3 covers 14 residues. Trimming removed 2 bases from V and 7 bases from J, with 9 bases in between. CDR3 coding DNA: TGTGCCAGTAGTATAACAGCCATAAATTCACCCCTCCACTTT. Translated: CASSITAINSPLHF.

In DNA form, the CDR3 reads TGTGCCACCGGGGACAGGCGGAACTATGGCTACACCTTC. Encoded protein: CATGDRRNYGYTF. The chain links TRBV24-1 to TRBJ1-2; 8 positions match TRBD1. Germline trimming cut 9 bases from V and 2 bases from J; bases unmatched to any gene: 4. CDR1 and CDR2 from the germline V gene are KGHDR and SFDVKD. The CDR3 runs to 13 residues.

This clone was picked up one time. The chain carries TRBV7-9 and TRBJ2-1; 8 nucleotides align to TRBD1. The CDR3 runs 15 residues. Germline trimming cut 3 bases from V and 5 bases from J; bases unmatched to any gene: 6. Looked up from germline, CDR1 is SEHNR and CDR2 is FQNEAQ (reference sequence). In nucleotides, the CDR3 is TGTGCCAGCAGCTTCGACAGGGGTTTCAACAATGAGCAGTTCTTC. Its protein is CASSFDRGFNNEQFF. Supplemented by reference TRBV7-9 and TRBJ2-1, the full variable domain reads DTGVSQNPRHKITKRGQNVTFRCDPISEHNRLYWYRQTLGQGPEFLTYFQNEAQLEKSRLLSDRFSAERPKGSFSTLEIQRTEQGDSAMYLCASSFDRGFNNEQFFGPGTRLTVL.

The CDR3 DNA reads TGTGCCAGCAGTGGCAGGACAGGGCTCTATGGCTACACCTTC. It codes for CASSGRTGLYGYTF. The J gene is TRBJ1-2, the V gene TRBV2; 8 nucleotides match TRBD1. The CDR3 is 14 residues long. The germline gives CDR1 SNHLY, CDR2 FYNNEI. Unmatched junction bases numbered 5, after V lost 4 bases and J lost 4 bases.

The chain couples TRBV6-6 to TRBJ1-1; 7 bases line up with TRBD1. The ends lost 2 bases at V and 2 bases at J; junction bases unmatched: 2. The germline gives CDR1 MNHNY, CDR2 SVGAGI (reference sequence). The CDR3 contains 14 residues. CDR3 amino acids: CASSYGTDNTEAFF. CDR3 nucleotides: TGTGCCAGCAGTTACGGGACAGATAACACTGAAGCTTTCTTT.

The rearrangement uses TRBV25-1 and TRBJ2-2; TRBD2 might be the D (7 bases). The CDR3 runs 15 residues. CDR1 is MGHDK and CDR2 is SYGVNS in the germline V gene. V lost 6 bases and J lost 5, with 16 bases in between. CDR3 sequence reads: CASSRGGAGTGELFF. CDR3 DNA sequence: TGTGCCAGCAGCCGAGGGGGAGCGGGGACCGGGGAGCTGTTTTTT. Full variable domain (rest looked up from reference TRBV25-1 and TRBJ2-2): EADIYQTPRYLVIGTGKKITLECSQTMGHDKMYWYQQDPGMELHLIHYSYGVNSTEKGDLSSESTVSRIRTEHFPLTLESARPSHTSQYLCASSRGGAGTGELFFGEGSRLTVL.

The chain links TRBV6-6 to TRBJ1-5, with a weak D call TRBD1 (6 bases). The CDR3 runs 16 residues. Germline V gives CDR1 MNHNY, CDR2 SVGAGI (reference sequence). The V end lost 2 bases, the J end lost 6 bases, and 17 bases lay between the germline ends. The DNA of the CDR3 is TGTGCCAGCAGTTACGGGGGGCACCCGGTCGGTCAGCCCCAGCATTTT. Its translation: CASSYGGHPVGQPQHF.

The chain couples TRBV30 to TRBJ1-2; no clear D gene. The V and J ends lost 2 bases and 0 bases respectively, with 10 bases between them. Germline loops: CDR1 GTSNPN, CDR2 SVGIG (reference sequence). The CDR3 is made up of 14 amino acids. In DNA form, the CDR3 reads TGTGCCTGGAGTCGAGGACCGCCTAACTATGGCTACACCTTC. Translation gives CAWSRGPPNYGYTF.

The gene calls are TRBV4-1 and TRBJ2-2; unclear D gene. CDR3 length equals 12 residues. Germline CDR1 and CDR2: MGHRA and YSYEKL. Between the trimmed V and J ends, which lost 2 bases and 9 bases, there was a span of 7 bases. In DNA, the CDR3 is TGCGCCAGCAGCCAAATCGGCCGGGAGCTGTTTTTT. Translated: CASSQIGRELFF.

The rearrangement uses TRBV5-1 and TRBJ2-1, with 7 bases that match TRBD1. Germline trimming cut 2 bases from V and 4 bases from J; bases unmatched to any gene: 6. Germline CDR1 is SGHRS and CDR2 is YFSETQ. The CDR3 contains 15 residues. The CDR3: CASSFGDREYNEQFF. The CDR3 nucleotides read TGCGCCAGCAGCTTCGGGGACAGAGAGTACAATGAGCAGTTCTTC. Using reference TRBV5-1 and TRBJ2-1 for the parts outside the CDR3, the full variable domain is KAGVTQTPRYLIKTRGQQVTLSCSPISGHRSVSWYQQTPGQGLQFLFEYFSETQRNKGNFPGRFSGRQFSNSRSEMNVSTLELGDSALYLCASSFGDREYNEQFFGPGTRLTVL.

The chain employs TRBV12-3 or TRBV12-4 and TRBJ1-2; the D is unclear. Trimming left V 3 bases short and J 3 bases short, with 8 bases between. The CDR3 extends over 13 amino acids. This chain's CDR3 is CASSLSADYGYTF. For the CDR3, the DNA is TGTGCCAGCAGTTTGAGTGCAGACTATGGCTACACCTTC.

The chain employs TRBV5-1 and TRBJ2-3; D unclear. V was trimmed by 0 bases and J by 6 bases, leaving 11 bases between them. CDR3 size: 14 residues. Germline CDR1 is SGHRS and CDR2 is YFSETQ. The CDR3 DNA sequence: TGCGCCAGCAGCTTGGAGGTTATCCCCGATACGCAGTATTTT. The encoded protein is CASSLEVIPDTQYF.

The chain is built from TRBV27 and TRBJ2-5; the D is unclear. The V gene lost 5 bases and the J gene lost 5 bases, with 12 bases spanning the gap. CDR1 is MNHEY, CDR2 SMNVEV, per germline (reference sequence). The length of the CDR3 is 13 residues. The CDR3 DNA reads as TGTGCCAGCAGTCCCGGCTTGTGGGAGACCCAGTACTTC. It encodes CASSPGLWETQYF.

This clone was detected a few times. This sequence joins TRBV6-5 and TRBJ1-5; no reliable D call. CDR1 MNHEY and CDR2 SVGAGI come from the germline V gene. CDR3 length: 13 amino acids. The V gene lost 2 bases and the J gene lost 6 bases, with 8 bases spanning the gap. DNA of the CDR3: TGTGCCAGCAGTTACGGGTTGGGTCAGCCCCAGCATTTT. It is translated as CASSYGLGQPQHF.

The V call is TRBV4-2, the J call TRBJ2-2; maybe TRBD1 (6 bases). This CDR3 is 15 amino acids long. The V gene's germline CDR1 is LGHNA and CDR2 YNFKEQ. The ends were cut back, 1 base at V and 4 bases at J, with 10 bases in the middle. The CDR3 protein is CASSQVRGGTGELFF. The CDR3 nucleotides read TGTGCCAGCAGCCAAGTCCGAGGGGGCACCGGGGAGCTGTTTTTT.

CDR3 DNA sequence: TGTGCCAGCAGCTTCTTTAACAGGGCGAACACTGAAGCTTTCTTT. It specifies CASSFFNRANTEAFF. The chain recombines TRBV5-4 with TRBJ1-1; tentatively, D is TRBD1 (6 bases). The germline V and J ends were trimmed by 2 bases and 1 base, with 12 bases remaining between them. Per germline, CDR1 SGHNT and CDR2 YYREEE (reference sequence). The CDR3 has 15 residues.

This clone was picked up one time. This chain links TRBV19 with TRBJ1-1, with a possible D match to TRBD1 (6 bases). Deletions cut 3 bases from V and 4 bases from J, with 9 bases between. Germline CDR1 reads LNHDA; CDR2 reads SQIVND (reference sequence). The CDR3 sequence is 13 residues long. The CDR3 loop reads CASSMKQGTEAFF. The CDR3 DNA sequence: TGTGCCAGTAGTATGAAACAGGGCACTGAAGCTTTCTTT.

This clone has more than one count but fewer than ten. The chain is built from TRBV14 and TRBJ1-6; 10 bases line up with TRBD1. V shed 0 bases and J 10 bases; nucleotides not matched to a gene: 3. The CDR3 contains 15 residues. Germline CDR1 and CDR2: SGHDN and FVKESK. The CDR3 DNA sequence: TGTGCCAGCAGCCAAGAGGGACAGGGGACCTCACCCCTCCACTTT. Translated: CASSQEGQGTSPLHF.